The 20 T cell receptor beta chains listed next were all sequenced from one sample in a study of CD8+ T cells in alopecia areata. cDNA reverse transcribed from extracted RNA served as the sequencing template. Sequenced by immunoSEQ multiplex PCR; TCRdb stores in-frame clones only, minus some. The sample records 65,000 to 70,000 clones, roughly three fifths being singletons. The starting material was CD8+ T cells sorted from blood, obtained at week 0. The receptors were sampled from a human donor with alopecia areata.

Here the CDR3 reads CASSVGLAGEVLDTQYF. The DNA for the CDR3 is TGTGCCAGCAGCGTAGGACTAGCGGGAGAGGTGTTGGATACGCAGTATTTT. The chain is built from TRBV9 and TRBJ2-3; 12 bases align to TRBD2. Germline CDR1 is SGDLS and CDR2 is YYNGEE. The CDR3 loop spans 17 amino acids. V dropped 0 bases and J dropped 6; count of bases not matched to a gene: 8.

The V call is TRBV30, the J call TRBJ2-3; no definite D call. V was pared by 0 bases and J by 3 bases, with 7 bases between. CDR3 length: 13 amino acids. The germline gives CDR1 GTSNPN, CDR2 SVGIG (reference sequence). The CDR3 protein is CAWSVLVTDTQYF. Written as DNA, the CDR3 is TGTGCCTGGAGTGTACTGGTTACAGATACGCAGTATTTT.

The V call is TRBV5-1, the J call TRBJ1-3; tentatively, D is TRBD1 (5 bases). Looked up from germline, CDR1 is SGHRS and CDR2 is YFSETQ. The germline V and J ends were trimmed by 4 bases and 2 bases, with 19 bases remaining between them. This CDR3 contains 17 residues. CDR3 coding DNA: TGCGCCAGCAGCCTACGACAGAATAATAGCCCTGGAAACACCATATATTTT. Translation gives CASSLRQNNSPGNTIYF.

The chain links TRBV29-1 to TRBJ2-5; D is unresolved. The CDR3 runs to 15 residues. The V and J ends lost 2 bases and 0 bases respectively, with 13 bases between them. Germline loops: CDR1 SQVTM, CDR2 ANQGSEA. CDR3 in DNA: TGCAGCGTTGAAATCCTCAGTGGGTACCAAGAGACCCAGTACTTC. Translation gives CSVEILSGYQETQYF.

This sequence joins TRBV7-6 and TRBJ2-4; D may match TRBD1 or TRBD2 (5 bases each). From germline, CDR1 is SGHVS and CDR2 FNYEAQ. V was pared by 1 base and J by 7 bases, with 5 bases between. The CDR3 contains 12 residues. The CDR3 region has the DNA TGTGCCAGCAGCTTAGGGGACAACATTCAGTACTTC. Translation: CASSLGDNIQYF.

There are a few counts of this clone. The rearrangement joins TRBV7-9 to TRBJ2-5, with D uncertain. Germline values: CDR1 SEHNR, CDR2 FQNEAQ (reference sequence). The CDR3 contains 12 residues. V was pared by 5 bases and J by 5 bases, with 9 bases between. CDR3: CASSPLLETQYF. The DNA for the CDR3 is TGTGCCAGCAGCCCTCTACTGGAGACCCAGTACTTC. Drawing the rest from reference TRBV7-9 and TRBJ2-5, the complete variable domain is DTGVSQNPRHKITKRGQNVTFRCDPISEHNRLYWYRQTLGQGPEFLTYFQNEAQLEKSRLLSDRFSAERPKGSFSTLEIQRTEQGDSAMYLCASSPLLETQYFGPGTRLLVL.

With regard to this clone: The same CDR3 is also encoded by other DNA sequences in this sample. This rearrangement joins TRBV9 to TRBJ2-7; 8 nucleotides agree with TRBD1. This CDR3 is built from 15 residues. Per the germline V gene, CDR1 is SGDLS and CDR2 is YYNGEE. With V trimmed by 2 bases and J by 0 bases, 4 bases remained unmatched. This chain's CDR3 is CASSVGQGASYEQYF. The DNA of the CDR3 is TGTGCCAGCAGCGTCGGACAGGGAGCCTCCTACGAGCAGTACTTC.

This clone turned up a few times. The genes are TRBV30 and TRBJ2-7; tentatively, D is TRBD1 (6 bases). The germline CDR1 and CDR2 sequences are GTSNPN and SVGIG (reference sequence). The CDR3 extends over 13 amino acids. V lost 4 bases, J lost 2 bases, and 12 bases lay in between. The CDR3, as DNA: TGTGCCTGGAACTATGGGACACCCTACGAGCAGTACTTC. Protein sequence: CAWNYGTPYEQYF. Combining the CDR3 with reference TRBV30 and TRBJ2-7 gives the whole variable domain SQTIHQWPATLVQPVGSPLSLECTVEGTSNPNLYWYRQAAGRGLQLLFYSVGIGQISSEVPQNLSASRPQDRQFILSSKKLLLSDSGFYLCAWNYGTPYEQYFGPGTRLTVT.

This clone was seen once. The chain links TRBV5-4 to TRBJ1-2; 10 bases are shared with TRBD1. Germline loops: CDR1 SGHNT, CDR2 YYREEE (reference sequence). Trimming removed 3 bases from V and 4 bases from J; junction bases left unmatched: 9. This CDR3 spans 16 amino acids. The CDR3 coding sequence is TGTGCCAGCAGCTCGGGACAGGGGTACAGTCGCTATGGCTACACCTTC. It translates to CASSSGQGYSRYGYTF.

This clone was seen a handful of times. The gene calls are TRBV5-1 and TRBJ2-7; perhaps TRBD2 as D (5 bases). The CDR3 loop spans 13 amino acids. Germline V CDR1 and CDR2: SGHRS, YFSETQ. V lost 2 bases and J 1 base, leaving 7 bases between the germline ends. The CDR3, as DNA: TGCGCCAGCAGCTTAGCGGCTTCCTACGAGCAGTACTTC. Its translation: CASSLAASYEQYF.

This CDR3 is CASSPLAYPGNEQFF. CDR3 nucleotide sequence: TGTGCCAGCAGTCCTCTAGCGTATCCTGGTAATGAGCAGTTCTTC. This sequence joins TRBV28 and TRBJ2-1, with D maybe TRBD2 (6 bases). This CDR3 contains 15 residues. Germline assignment: CDR1 MDHEN and CDR2 SYDVKM. Trimming took 5 bases from V and 7 from J, leaving 18 bases between them.

CDR3 in amino acids: CAWSLLGVEQYF. In DNA form, the CDR3 reads TGTGCCTGGAGTCTATTGGGCGTCGAGCAGTACTTC. The chain couples TRBV30 to TRBJ2-7, with no clear D. The ends were cut back, 2 bases at V and 6 bases at J, with 11 bases in the middle. Germline CDR1 reads GTSNPN; CDR2 reads SVGIG (reference sequence). This CDR3 is built from 12 residues.

The genes are TRBV30 and TRBJ2-1; TRBD1 aligns across 7 bases. V trimming: 2 bases; J trimming: 3 bases; junction bases outside the gene matches: 7. Germline CDR1 is GTSNPN and CDR2 is SVGIG (reference sequence). The CDR3 has 15 amino acids. CDR3 loop: CAWSWGTGDYNEQFF. CDR3 DNA: TGTGCCTGGAGTTGGGGTACAGGGGACTACAATGAGCAGTTCTTC.

This clone was counted a few times. The DNA of the CDR3 is TGCGCCAGCAGCCAAGGGCCGATCAATGAGCAGTTCTTC. This encodes CASSQGPINEQFF. This rearrangement joins TRBV4-3 to TRBJ2-1; D gene uncertain. Germline V gives CDR1 LGHNA, CDR2 YSLEER. The CDR3 has 13 residues. V lost 1 base and J 6 bases, leaving 7 bases between the germline ends.

The table lists this clone with a few counts. The gene calls are TRBV27 and TRBJ2-1; unclear D gene. The CDR3 loop spans 16 amino acids. CDR1 is MNHEY and CDR2 is SMNVEV in the germline V gene (reference sequence). V lost 4 bases and J lost 6, with 19 bases in between. The CDR3 region has the DNA TGTGCCAGCAGTTCCCATCCTTTAGGTAGCCCCAATGAGCAGTTCTTC. Translating gives CASSSHPLGSPNEQFF.

This clone was seen a handful of times. The CDR3 sequence is CASDLGLEAFF. DNA for the CDR3: TGTGCCTCCGACTTGGGTCTTGAAGCTTTCTTT. This chain joins TRBV30 and TRBJ1-1, with no clear D. The CDR3 contains 11 residues. Germline-derived CDR1 and CDR2 are GTSNPN and SVGIG (reference sequence). Deletions cut 7 bases from V and 7 bases from J, with 13 bases between.

The chain has TRBV29-1 and TRBJ2-3, with TRBD1 identical over 9 bases. The CDR3 length is 14 residues. V dropped 6 bases and J dropped 6; count of bases not matched to a gene: 10. Germline V gene lookup returns CDR1 SQVTM and CDR2 ANQGSEA. The CDR3 region is CSVDTGGPQDTQYF. The CDR3 region has the DNA TGCAGCGTAGACACAGGGGGCCCTCAGGATACGCAGTATTTT.

The rearrangement uses TRBV2 and TRBJ2-1; no clear D. The CDR3 contains 15 residues. Per germline, CDR1 SNHLY and CDR2 FYNNEI. V was shortened by 3 bases and J by 4 bases, with 13 bases between the two germline ends. The chain's CDR3 is CASSDGKVEYNEQFF. CDR3 in DNA: TGTGCCAGCAGTGACGGAAAAGTTGAGTACAATGAGCAGTTCTTC.

The sample holds a few counts of this clone. The chain has TRBV7-9 and TRBJ1-4, with D possibly TRBD1 on 5 matching bases. CDR1 and CDR2 from the germline V gene are SEHNR and FQNEAQ (reference sequence). The CDR3 has 16 amino acids. V was clipped by 5 bases and J by 6 bases, with 19 bases between them. The CDR3 DNA sequence: TGTGCCAGCAGCCCCGCCCGGGGGGATGGCCATGAAAAACTGTTTTTT. It translates to CASSPARGDGHEKLFF. Combining the CDR3 with reference TRBV7-9 and TRBJ1-4 gives the whole variable domain DTGVSQNPRHKITKRGQNVTFRCDPISEHNRLYWYRQTLGQGPEFLTYFQNEAQLEKSRLLSDRFSAERPKGSFSTLEIQRTEQGDSAMYLCASSPARGDGHEKLFFGSGTQLSVL.

The genes are TRBV6-1 and TRBJ1-6; TRBD1 matches 8 bases. The CDR3 covers 17 residues. Germline CDR1 and CDR2: MNHNS and SASEGT. Trimming took 2 bases from V and 4 from J; bases not matched to a gene: 7. The CDR3 region is CASSEPRGQAYNSPLHF. The CDR3 DNA reads TGTGCCAGCAGTGAACCCCGGGGACAGGCATATAATTCACCCCTCCACTTT.